This T cell receptor beta chain comes out of a study of blood T cell repertoires in COVID-19. Turning to the study itself: The United States, Italy and Spain were the sources of the acute and convalescent COVID-19 samples. PBMCs, B-cell-depleted T cells, or T cells provided the cDNA or gDNA that made up the material.

Trimming at V came to 7 bases and at J to 7 bases, leaving 8 bases not matched to a gene. The germline V gene encodes CDR1 SNHLY and CDR2 FYNNEI. The CDR3 consists of 14 residues. In the study's own analysis: From reference gene primer amplification, estimates of nucleated cell counts were derived. The method was immunoSEQ multiplex PCR; TCRdb's version includes in-frame clones alone and lacks a portion of them. For V, J and clone size, that table is used; D and trimming come from the DNA. The table has about 200,000 clones, around four fifths seen once; the top ten hold approximately 19%. The chain employs TRBV2 and TRBJ2-1, with 9 bases identical to TRBD1. What was sequenced was peripheral blood. The sequence was obtained from a human donor in a cohort sampled during active COVID-19. The chain's CDR3 is CASTIGQGRNEQFF. The DNA for the CDR3 is TGTGCCAGCACCATAGGACAGGGGAGGAATGAGCAGTTCTTC.